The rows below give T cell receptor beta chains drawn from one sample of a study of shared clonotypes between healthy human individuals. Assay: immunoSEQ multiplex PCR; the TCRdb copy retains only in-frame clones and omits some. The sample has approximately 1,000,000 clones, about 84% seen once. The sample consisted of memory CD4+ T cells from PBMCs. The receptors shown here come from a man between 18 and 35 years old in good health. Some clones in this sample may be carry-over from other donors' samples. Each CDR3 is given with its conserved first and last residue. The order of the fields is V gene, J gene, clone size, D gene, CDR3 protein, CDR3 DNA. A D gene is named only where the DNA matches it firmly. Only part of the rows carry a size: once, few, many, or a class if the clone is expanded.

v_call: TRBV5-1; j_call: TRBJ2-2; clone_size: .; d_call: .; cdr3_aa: CASSLEGADTGELFF; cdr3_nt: TGCGCCAGCAGCTTGGAGGGAGCGGACACCGGGGAGCTGTTTTTT
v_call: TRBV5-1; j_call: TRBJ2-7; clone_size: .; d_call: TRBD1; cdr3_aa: CASSGQASYEQYF; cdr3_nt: TGCGCCAGCAGCGGACAGGCTTCCTACGAGCAGTACTTC
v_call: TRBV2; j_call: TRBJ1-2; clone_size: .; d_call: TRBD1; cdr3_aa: CASRPGQGRYGYTF; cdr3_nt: TGTGCCAGCAGACCGGGACAGGGACGCTATGGCTACACCTTC
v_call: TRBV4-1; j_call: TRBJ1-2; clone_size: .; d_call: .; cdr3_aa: CASSQGAAYTYSYTF; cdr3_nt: TGCGCCAGCAGCCAAGGGGCGGCGTATACCTACAGCTACACCTTC
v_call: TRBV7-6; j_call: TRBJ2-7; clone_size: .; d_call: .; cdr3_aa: CASSSVIGEQYF; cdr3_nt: TGTGCCAGCAGCTCAGTGATAGGCGAGCAGTACTTC
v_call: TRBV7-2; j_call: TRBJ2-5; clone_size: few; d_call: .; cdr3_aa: CASSLKGRETQYF; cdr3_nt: TGTGCCAGCAGCTTAAAGGGTCGGGAGACCCAGTACTTC
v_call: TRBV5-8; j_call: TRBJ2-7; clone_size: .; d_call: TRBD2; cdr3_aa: CASSPIGSGNYEQYF; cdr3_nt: TGTGCCAGCAGCCCGATCGGTAGCGGGAATTACGAGCAGTACTTC
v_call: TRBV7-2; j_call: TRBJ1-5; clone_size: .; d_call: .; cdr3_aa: CASSPEPGVGQPQHF; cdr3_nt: TGTGCCAGCAGCCCCGAACCGGGGGTGGGCCAGCCCCAGCATTTT
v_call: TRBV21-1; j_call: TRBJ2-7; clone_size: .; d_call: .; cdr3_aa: CARTGTKPYEQYF; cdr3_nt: TGTGCCAGGACCGGGACTAAGCCCTACGAGCAGTACTTC
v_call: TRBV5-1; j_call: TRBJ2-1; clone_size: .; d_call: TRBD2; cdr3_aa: CASSLVVSGMNEQFF; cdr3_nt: TGCGCCAGCAGCTTGGTAGTTAGCGGGATGAATGAGCAGTTCTTC
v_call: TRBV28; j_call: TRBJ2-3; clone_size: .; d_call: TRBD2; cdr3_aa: CASSSIGTSGTDTQYF; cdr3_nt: TGTGCCAGCAGTAGCATCGGGACTAGCGGCACAGATACGCAGTATTTT
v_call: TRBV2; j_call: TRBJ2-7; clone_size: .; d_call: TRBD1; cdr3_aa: CASSGSTGRNEQYF; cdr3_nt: TGTGCCAGCAGTGGTTCGACAGGGCGGAACGAGCAGTACTTC
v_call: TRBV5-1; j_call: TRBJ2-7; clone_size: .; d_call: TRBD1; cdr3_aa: CASSLTGDRVHEQYF; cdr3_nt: TGCGCCAGCAGCTTAACGGGGGACAGGGTCCACGAGCAGTACTTC
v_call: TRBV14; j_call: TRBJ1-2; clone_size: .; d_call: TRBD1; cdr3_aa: CASSPRQGGGYGYTF; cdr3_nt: TGTGCCAGCAGCCCCAGACAGGGTGGCGGCTATGGCTACACCTTC
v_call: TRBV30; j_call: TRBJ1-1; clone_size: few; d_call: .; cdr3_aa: CAWSVIYLEAFF; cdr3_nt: TGTGCCTGGAGTGTGATATACCTTGAAGCTTTCTTT
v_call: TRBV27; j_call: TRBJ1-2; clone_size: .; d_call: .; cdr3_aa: CASSFLRQGTNFGGYTF; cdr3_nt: TGTGCCAGCAGTTTTTTACGGCAGGGAACCAATTTCGGTGGCTACACCTTC
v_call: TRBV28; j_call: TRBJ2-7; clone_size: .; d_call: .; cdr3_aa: CASRNSGPPTNEQYF; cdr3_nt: TGTGCCAGTCGTAACTCAGGACCCCCTACGAACGAGCAGTACTTC
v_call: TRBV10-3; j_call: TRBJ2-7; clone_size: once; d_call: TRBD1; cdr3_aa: CAISPGQGYEQYF; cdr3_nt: TGTGCCATCAGTCCGGGACAGGGCTACGAGCAGTACTTC
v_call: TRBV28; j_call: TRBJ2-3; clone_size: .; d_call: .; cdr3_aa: CASSPPVGADTQYF; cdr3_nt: TGTGCCAGCAGCCCCCCGGTGGGAGCAGATACGCAGTATTTT
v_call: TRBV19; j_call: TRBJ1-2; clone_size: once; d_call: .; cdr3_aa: CASSITPGLGGYTF; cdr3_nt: TGTGCCAGTAGTATAACCCCGGGGCTCGGTGGCTACACCTTC
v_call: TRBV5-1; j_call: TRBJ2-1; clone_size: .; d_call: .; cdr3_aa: CASSLGRQHNNEQFF; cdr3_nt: TGCGCCAGCAGCTTGGGGAGACAGCACAACAATGAGCAGTTCTTC
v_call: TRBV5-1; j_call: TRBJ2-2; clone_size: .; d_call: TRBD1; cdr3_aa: CASSAGTGITGELFF; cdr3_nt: TGCGCCAGCAGCGCCGGGACAGGGATCACCGGGGAGCTGTTTTTT
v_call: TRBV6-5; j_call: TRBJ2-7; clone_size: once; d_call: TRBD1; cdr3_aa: CASSYSGQTSSYEQYF; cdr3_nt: TGTGCCAGCAGTTACTCGGGACAGACAAGCTCCTACGAGCAGTACTTC
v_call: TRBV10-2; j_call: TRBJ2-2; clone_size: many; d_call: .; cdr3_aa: CASSDGLTNTGELFF; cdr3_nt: TGCGCCAGCAGTGATGGGCTCACGAACACCGGGGAGCTGTTTTTT
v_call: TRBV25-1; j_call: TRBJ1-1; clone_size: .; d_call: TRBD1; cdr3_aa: CASSLQGGGRTEAFF; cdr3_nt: TGTGCCAGCAGTTTACAGGGGGGAGGTAGGACTGAAGCTTTCTTT
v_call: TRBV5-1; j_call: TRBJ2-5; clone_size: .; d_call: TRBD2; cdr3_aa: CASSLAGTSTETQYF; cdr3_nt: TGCGCCAGCAGCTTGGCCGGGACTAGCACAGAGACCCAGTACTTC
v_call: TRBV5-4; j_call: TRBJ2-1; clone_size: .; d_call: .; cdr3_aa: CASSLGQAWDEQFF; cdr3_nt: TGTGCCAGCAGCTTGGGACAGGCGTGGGATGAGCAGTTCTTC
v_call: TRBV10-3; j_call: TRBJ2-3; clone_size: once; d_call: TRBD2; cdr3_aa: CALAQAASGTSRHTDTQYF; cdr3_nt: TGTGCCCTCGCCCAGGCGGCTAGCGGGACCTCCCGGCACACAGATACGCAGTATTTT
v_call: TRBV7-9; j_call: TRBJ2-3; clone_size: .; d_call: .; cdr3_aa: CASSPRGSDTQYF; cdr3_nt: TGTGCCAGCAGCCCGAGAGGGTCAGATACGCAGTATTTT